This TCR beta chain was obtained from a study of cytomegalovirus exposure and HLA in healthy donors. Study results and caveats: The study labeled fewer than 200 TCR beta chains cytomegalovirus-associated. In vitro testing confirmed a few CMV-associated chains as specific for CMV antigens.

Primers included in the PCR were 60 Vbeta and 13 Jbeta primers. Only in-frame clones appear in the TCRdb table, and some are missing; sequencing was by immunoSEQ multiplex PCR. The sample consists of some 97,000 clones, 76% of them appearing once. The V and J ends lost 0 bases and 8 bases respectively, with 16 bases between them. Per germline, CDR1 LNHDA and CDR2 SQIVND (reference sequence). This CDR3 region has 15 residues. This clone has a handful of counts. The antigen is not known. Sample: PBMCs. The sequence came from a woman in her forties or fifties in good health and CMV-seropositive. The chain carries TRBV19 and TRBJ1-1; weak D call: TRBD1 (5 bases). The CDR3 sequence: CASSIDLLGVSEAFF. As DNA, the CDR3 is TGTGCCAGTAGTATAGATCTATTAGGGGTCTCCGAAGCTTTCTTT.